The TCR beta chain under discussion was sequenced for a study of T cell changes during pregnancy in multiple sclerosis (dated by TCRdb to the late 2010s). In terms of the full investigation: Changes in the T cell repertoire over the course of pregnancy were examined in this study in women with multiple sclerosis.

Library prep was done by the immunoSEQ multiplex PCR assay. TCRdb's version of the immuneACCESS table is confined to in-frame rearrangements and falls short of the full clone set. An unresolved V gene accounts for under half of the shortfall where checked; the remainder is of unknown origin. Here the sample has approximately 70,000 clones; 90% to 95% occur a single time. Together, the top ten hold around 1.3% of the sample. This clone was observed a single time. No antigen is known for it. Within one base of it there is no much larger clone, and no base qualities were kept. The CDR1 and CDR2 encoded by the germline V gene are MNHEY and SVGAGI. V and J are truncated by 0 bases and 6 bases respectively, leaving an intervening sequence of 17 bases. The CDR3 covers 16 residues, taking in both the cysteine and the phenylalanine. Only the CDR3 portion is preserved as DNA: 48 bases, with reading frame beginning at the first base.

This receptor was identified in a female donor in good health, enrolled as a control in a pregnancy study. The sequence joins TRBV6-5 to TRBJ1-2; TRBD1 is perhaps the D gene, given 5 matching bases. The sample here was peripheral blood, taken in the second trimester of pregnancy. Here is the DNA: TGTGCCAGCAGTTACTCGGGTCTAGCGGGGGGGAATGGCTACACCTTC. It is translated as CASSYSGLAGGNGYTF.